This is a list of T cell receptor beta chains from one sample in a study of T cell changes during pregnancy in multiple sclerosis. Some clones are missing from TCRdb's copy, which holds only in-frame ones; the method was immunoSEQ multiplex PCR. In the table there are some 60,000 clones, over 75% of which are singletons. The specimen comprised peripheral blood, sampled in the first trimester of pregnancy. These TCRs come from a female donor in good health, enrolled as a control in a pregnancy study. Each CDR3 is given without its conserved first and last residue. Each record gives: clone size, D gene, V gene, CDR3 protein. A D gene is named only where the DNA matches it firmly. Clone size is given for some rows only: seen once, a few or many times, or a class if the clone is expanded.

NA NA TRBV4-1 ASSQDQVGSSYEQY
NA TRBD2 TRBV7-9 ARLLRGRGSYSSYNEQF
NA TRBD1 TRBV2 ASSGQGGTQY
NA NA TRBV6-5 ASSPDVWAHEQY
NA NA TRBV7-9 ASSPRSEGYT
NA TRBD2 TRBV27 ASGQAGEFFGDTQY
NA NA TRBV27 ASSISTDSKSGYT
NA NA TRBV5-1 ASSFQDYLDEQF
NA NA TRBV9 ASSVSGGTVYNEQF
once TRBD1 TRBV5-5 ASSSDRVRSNQPQH
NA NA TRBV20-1 SARSNGYT
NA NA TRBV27 ASSFGSKAEAF
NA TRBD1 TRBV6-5 ASSKTGGGFDEAF
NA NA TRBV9 ASSAWGDRDNEQF
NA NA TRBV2 ASPGQQGSKNIQY
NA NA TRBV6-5 ASSYGPHSYNEQF
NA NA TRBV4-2 ASSQDNGGLYNEQF
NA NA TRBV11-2 ASSLWGGSSNQPQH
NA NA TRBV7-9 ASSLVREIHMNTEAF
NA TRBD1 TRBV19 ASSFPGQHYGYT
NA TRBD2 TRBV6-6 ASKTSAGTDTQY
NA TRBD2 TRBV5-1 ASSPRASGGPTLRHNEQF
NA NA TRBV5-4 ASSSAGREPQH
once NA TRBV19 ASSMFSGYT
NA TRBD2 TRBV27 ASKPGLVYNEQF
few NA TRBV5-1 ASSNRDLNTEAF
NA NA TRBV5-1 ASSIASGANVLT
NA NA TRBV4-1 ASSQGRLTDGAEAF
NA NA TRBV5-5 ASSFNSNQPQH
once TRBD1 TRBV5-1 ASSTGDRGGTEAF
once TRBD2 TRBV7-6 ASSRLAGGPGEQY
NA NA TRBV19 ASSPYFDSGELF
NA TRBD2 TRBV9 ASSVVAGDQETQY
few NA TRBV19 ASSPWQGHGYT
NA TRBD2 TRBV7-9 ASRAAGGPIGELF
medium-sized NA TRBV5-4 ASSHPGTYEQY
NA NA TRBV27 ASSLQGNYHGYT
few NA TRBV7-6 ASTQGGATEAF
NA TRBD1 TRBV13 ASRPRDRVAF
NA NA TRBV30 AWSVWGSPDTEAF
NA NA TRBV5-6 ASSPDISTEAF
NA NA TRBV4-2 ASSHDFPPGQGLTYNEQF
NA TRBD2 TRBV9 ASSVWGGGALNEQF
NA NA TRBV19 ASSVRSGLYEQY
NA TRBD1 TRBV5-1 ASSTGQGNFMNTEAF
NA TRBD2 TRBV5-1 ASSLPSGRAASKTYEQY
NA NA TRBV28 ASSPQQLGTYEQY
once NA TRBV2 ASSEPTSNTEAF
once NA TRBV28 ASRPPQDSRNTEAF
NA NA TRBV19 ASSIAGGVGQPQH
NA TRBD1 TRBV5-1 ASGQGPLSTEAF
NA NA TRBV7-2 ASSRSTGIGEQY
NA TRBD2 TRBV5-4 ASSPRLAGGMDTQY
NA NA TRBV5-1 ASSLAGGNEAF
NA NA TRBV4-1 ASSHSGLGKPKETQY
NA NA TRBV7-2 ASSPLGEGDEQY
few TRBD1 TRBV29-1 SGATGYEQY
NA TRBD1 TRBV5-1 ASSFRTGENTEAF
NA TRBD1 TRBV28 ASRRQGGNTIY